These T cell receptor beta chains were read from a single sample in a study of cytomegalovirus exposure and HLA in healthy donors. The table came from immunoSEQ multiplex PCR; TCRdb's copy has only in-frame clones and leaves some out. Of about 180,000 clones listed, under 80% are singletons. Sequences were obtained from PBMCs. These receptors all come from a woman aged 30 to 39 in good health and CMV-seropositive. CDR3s include the opening cysteine and the closing phenylalanine or tryptophan. D genes are given only for firm matches. Not all rows give a size; the values are once, few, many and, for expanded clones, a class.

V	size	J	length	D	DNA	CDR3
TRBV5-4	NA	TRBJ2-3	15	TRBD2	TGTGCCAGCAGTTTTGGGCGGGGGGTTGCAGATACGCAGTATTTT	CASSFGRGVADTQYF
TRBV5-6	NA	TRBJ2-7	14	TRBD2	TGTGCCAGCAGCTTGGGACTAGCGTTCTACGAGCAGTACTTC	CASSLGLAFYEQYF
TRBV9	NA	TRBJ2-3	16	TRBD2	TGTGCCAGCAGCGTAGCTTCGGGGGGGCCTAGGGATACGCAGTATTTT	CASSVASGGPRDTQYF
TRBV4-1	few	TRBJ2-7	16	TRBD1	TGCGCCAGCAGCCAAAACGGTGGGACAGGGGTCTACGAGCAGTACTTC	CASSQNGGTGVYEQYF
TRBV2	NA	TRBJ2-1	13	NA	TGTGCCAGCTGCTACGGGGGATACAATGAGCAGTTCTTC	CASCYGGYNEQFF
TRBV4-2	NA	TRBJ2-7	19	NA	TGTGCCAGCAGCCAAGAAGCGGGAACAGGGACCGCGATATCCTACGAGCAGTACTTC	CASSQEAGTGTAISYEQYF
TRBV6-5	NA	TRBJ2-7	14	TRBD2	TGTGCCAGCAGTTCACTAGCGGGGGCCCACGAGCAGTACTTC	CASSSLAGAHEQYF
TRBV11-2	few	TRBJ2-1	12	NA	TGTGCCAGCAGCTACTACGGCAATGAGCAGTTCTTC	CASSYYGNEQFF
TRBV28	NA	TRBJ2-3	16	TRBD1	TGTGCCAGCAGTTTCCCCCCCCCGGACAGGCCGGATACGCAGTATTTT	CASSFPPPDRPDTQYF
TRBV11-3	NA	TRBJ2-5	15	NA	TGTGCCAGCAGCTCTACCGCAGAGTGGAGAGAGACCCAGTACTTC	CASSSTAEWRETQYF
TRBV5-4	NA	TRBJ2-7	11	NA	TGTGCCAGCACGGCCGGGTACGAGCAGTACTTC	CASTAGYEQYF
TRBV5-8	few	TRBJ2-3	15	TRBD1	TGTGCCAGCAGGCCTCCGGAGACAGGGCTAGATACGCAGTATTTT	CASRPPETGLDTQYF
TRBV4-3	NA	TRBJ1-1	18	NA	TGCGCCAGCAGCCAAGGGGGAACGGCGGCTGAACTAGGCACTGAAGCTTTCTTT	CASSQGGTAAELGTEAFF
TRBV25-1	NA	TRBJ2-7	12	NA	TGTGCCAGCAGCGATAGCTCCTACGAGCAGTACTTC	CASSDSSYEQYF
TRBV2	NA	TRBJ2-7	16	NA	TGTGCCAGCAGTGCTGAGCGGGCAACAACTACCTACGAGCAGTACTTC	CASSAERATTTYEQYF
TRBV2	NA	TRBJ2-1	15	NA	TGTGCCAGCAGTGGGGGCAGGGGACCCTACAATGAGCAGTTCTTC	CASSGGRGPYNEQFF
TRBV7-9	NA	TRBJ2-7	14	NA	TGTGCCAGCAGCTTATCATCCAGGGTCTCCGAGCAGTACTTC	CASSLSSRVSEQYF
TRBV6-1	few	TRBJ1-2	14	NA	TGTGCCAGCAGTGAAAACAGGGCCTTTTATGGCTACACCTTC	CASSENRAFYGYTF